This T cell receptor beta chain was sequenced during a study of cytomegalovirus exposure and HLA in healthy donors. The CDR3 covers 13 residues. Germline values: CDR1 SQVTM, CDR2 ANQGSEA. V was shortened by 3 bases and J by 0 bases, with 3 bases between the two germline ends. The PCR had 60 Vbeta and 13 Jbeta primers. Profiled with immunoSEQ multiplex PCR; TCRdb holds only in-frame clones, not every one. Here the sample spans some 150,000 clones, 75% to 85% being singletons. About this clone: The antigen is undetermined.

General observations from the study: A later analysis appeared to link common viral pathogens to several of the most significant clusters.

The J gene is TRBJ2-6, the V gene TRBV29-1, with D hard to call. Sequenced: PBMCs. This TCR came from a woman aged 45 to 65 in good health and CMV-seronegative. The CDR3 sequence: CSVESSGANVLTF. The CDR3 nucleotides are TGCAGCGTTGAGAGCTCTGGGGCCAACGTCCTGACTTTC. The full variable domain, in which reference TRBV29-1 and TRBJ2-6 provide the parts outside the CDR3, is SAVISQKPSRDICQRGTSLTIQCQVDSQVTMMFWYRQQPGQSLTLIATANQGSEATYESGFVIDKFPISRPNLTFSTLTVSNMSPEDSSIYLCSVESSGANVLTFGAGSRLTVL.